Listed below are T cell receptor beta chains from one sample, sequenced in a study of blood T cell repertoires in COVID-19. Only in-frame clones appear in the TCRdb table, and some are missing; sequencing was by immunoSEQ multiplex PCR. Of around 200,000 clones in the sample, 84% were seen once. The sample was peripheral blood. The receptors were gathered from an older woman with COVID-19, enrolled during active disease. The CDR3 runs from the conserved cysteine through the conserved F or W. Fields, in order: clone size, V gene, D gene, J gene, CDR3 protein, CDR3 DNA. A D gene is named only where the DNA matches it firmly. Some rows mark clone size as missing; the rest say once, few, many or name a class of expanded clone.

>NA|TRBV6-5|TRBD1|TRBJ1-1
CASRAGGTEAFF
TGTGCCAGCAGAGCAGGGGGCACTGAAGCTTTCTTT
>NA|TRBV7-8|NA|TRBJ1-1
CASSLFTGLKNTEAFF
TGTGCCAGCAGCTTATTTACGGGACTGAAGAACACTGAAGCTTTCTTT
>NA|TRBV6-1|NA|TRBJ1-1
CASSEEQGGAGAFF
TGTGCCAGCAGTGAAGAACAGGGTGGGGCTGGGGCTTTCTTT
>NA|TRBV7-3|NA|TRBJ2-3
CASSLAFSTDTQYF
TGTGCCAGCAGCTTAGCGTTTAGCACAGATACGCAGTATTTT
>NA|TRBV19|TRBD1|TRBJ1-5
CASSPGTGSNQPQHF
TGTGCCAGTAGTCCGGGGACAGGTAGCAATCAGCCCCAGCATTTT
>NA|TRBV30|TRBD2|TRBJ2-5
CAWSVPSGRQETQYF
TGTGCCTGGAGTGTACCTAGCGGCCGACAAGAGACCCAGTACTTC
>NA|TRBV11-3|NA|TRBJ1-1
CASSLRARTEAFF
TGTGCCAGCAGCCTTAGAGCGAGAACTGAAGCTTTCTTT
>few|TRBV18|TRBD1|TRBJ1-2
CASSSRGTAYGYTF
TGTGCCAGCTCATCTCGCGGGACAGCCTATGGCTACACCTTC
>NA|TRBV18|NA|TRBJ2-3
CASSPQPIADTQYF
TGTGCCAGCTCACCACAGCCGATAGCCGATACGCAGTATTTT
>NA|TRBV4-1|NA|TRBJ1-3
CASSQESRGISGNTIYF
TGCGCCAGCAGCCAAGAAAGTAGGGGGATCTCTGGAAACACCATATATTTT
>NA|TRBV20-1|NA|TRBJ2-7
CSAWWQSAQYF
TGCAGTGCCTGGTGGCAAAGCGCGCAGTACTTC
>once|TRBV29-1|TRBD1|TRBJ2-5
CSVGHRGETQYF
TGCAGCGTTGGTCACAGGGGAGAGACCCAGTACTTC
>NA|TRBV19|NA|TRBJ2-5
CASSIGSGETQYF
TGTGCCAGTAGTATCGGGTCGGGAGAGACCCAGTACTTC
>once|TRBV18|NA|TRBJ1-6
CASGGSPLHF
TGTGCCAGCGGGGGCTCACCCCTCCACTTT
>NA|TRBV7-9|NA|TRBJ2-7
CASSLGGVLGGPPEQYF
TGTGCCAGCAGCTTAGGGGGAGTGCTGGGGGGGCCCCCCGAGCAGTACTTC
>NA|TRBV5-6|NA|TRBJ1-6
CASSHNRDSPLHF
TGTGCCAGCAGCCATAACAGAGATTCACCCCTCCACTTT
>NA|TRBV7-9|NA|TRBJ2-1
CASLRSANEQFF
TGTGCCAGCCTTCGGTCCGCGAATGAGCAGTTCTTC
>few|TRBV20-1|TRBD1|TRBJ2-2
CSASWDRGLTGELFF
TGCAGTGCTAGTTGGGACAGGGGACTCACCGGGGAGCTGTTTTTT
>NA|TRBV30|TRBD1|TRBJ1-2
CAWSVTGTGPDGYTF
TGTGCCTGGAGTGTGACCGGGACAGGCCCGGATGGCTACACCTTC
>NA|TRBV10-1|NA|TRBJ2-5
CASSLTGLGETQYF
TGCGCCAGCAGCCTCACGGGACTGGGGGAGACCCAGTACTTC
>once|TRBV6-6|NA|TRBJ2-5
CASSYTQGQETQYF
TGTGCCAGCAGTTACACCCAGGGACAAGAGACCCAGTACTTC
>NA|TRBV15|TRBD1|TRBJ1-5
CATMAGGQLGNQPQHF
TGTGCCACCATGGCAGGGGGGCAGTTGGGTAATCAGCCCCAGCATTTT
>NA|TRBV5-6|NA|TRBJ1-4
CASSVLATNEKLFF
TGTGCCAGCAGCGTCCTAGCAACTAATGAAAAACTGTTTTTT
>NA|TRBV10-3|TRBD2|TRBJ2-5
CAISPGTSGETQYF
TGTGCCATCAGTCCCGGGACTAGCGGGGAGACCCAGTACTTC
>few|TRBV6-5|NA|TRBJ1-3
CASSPQGNPGNTIYF
TGTGCCAGCAGTCCCCAGGGGAACCCTGGAAACACCATATATTTT
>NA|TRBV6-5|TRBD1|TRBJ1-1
CASTKGQLNTEAFF
TGTGCCAGCACTAAGGGACAGCTGAACACTGAAGCTTTCTTT
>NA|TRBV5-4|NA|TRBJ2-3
CASSLLESGQDTQYF
TGTGCCAGCAGCTTGTTAGAATCCGGACAAGATACGCAGTATTTT